This is a list of T cell receptor beta chains from one sample in a study of cytomegalovirus exposure and HLA in healthy donors. Some clones are missing from TCRdb's copy, which holds only in-frame ones; the method was immunoSEQ multiplex PCR. The top ten clones hold about 4.3% of a sample with under 110,000 clones, 75% to 90% of them seen once. Sequenced sample: PBMCs. Every receptor here comes from a man aged 30-40 years in good health and CMV-seronegative. The CDR3 runs from the conserved cysteine through the conserved F or W. D genes are given only for firm matches. Clone size is shown for a subset of rows, as once, few, many or a class of expanded clone.

TRBV7-9	.	TRBJ2-7	.	CATADAATYEQYF	TGTGCCACCGCCGATGCCGCCACCTACGAGCAGTACTTC
TRBV5-4	TRBD1	TRBJ1-2	few	CASRPQGAYYGYTF	TGTGCCAGCAGGCCCCAGGGGGCGTACTATGGCTACACCTTC
TRBV15	TRBD2	TRBJ2-3	few	CATSGERGSTDTQYF	TGTGCCACCAGCGGGGAGCGGGGTAGCACAGATACGCAGTATTTT
TRBV5-1	TRBD1	TRBJ2-7	.	CASSLDRDYEQYF	TGCGCCAGCAGTTTGGACAGGGACTACGAGCAGTACTTC
TRBV2	.	TRBJ2-7	.	CASSEAQLRRVEQYF	TGTGCCAGCAGTGAAGCCCAACTGAGACGGGTAGAGCAGTACTTC
TRBV5-1	.	TRBJ2-7	.	CASSIYDSNPYEQYF	TGCGCCAGCAGCATCTATGACAGCAACCCCTACGAGCAGTACTTC
TRBV20-1	.	TRBJ1-4	once	CSARVQGRLFF	TGCAGTGCTAGAGTACAGGGACGGCTGTTTTTT
TRBV5-6	.	TRBJ2-4	.	CASSLGAAVKNIQYF	TGTGCCAGCAGCTTGGGAGCAGCGGTAAAAAACATTCAGTACTTC
TRBV7-2	TRBD1	TRBJ1-5	.	CASSLAGQGVRQPQHF	TGTGCCAGCAGCTTAGCGGGACAGGGTGTTCGCCAGCCCCAACATTTT
TRBV19	.	TRBJ1-1	.	CASSIGGVAAFF	TGTGCCAGTAGTATAGGGGGGGTTGCAGCTTTCTTT
TRBV5-1	.	TRBJ2-2	once	CASSLETASGTGELFF	TGCGCCAGCAGCTTGGAGACCGCGTCGGGCACCGGGGAGCTGTTTTTT
TRBV5-1	.	TRBJ2-2	.	CASSLGPGQITGELFF	TGCGCCAGCAGCTTGGGCCCAGGACAGATCACCGGGGAGCTGTTTTTT
TRBV2	.	TRBJ2-7	.	CASCAGLFPYEQYF	TGTGCCAGCTGTGCCGGTCTCTTTCCCTACGAGCAGTACTTC
TRBV13	TRBD2	TRBJ2-7	.	CASSSWTSGRYEQYF	TGTGCCAGCAGCTCCTGGACTAGCGGGAGGTACGAGCAGTACTTC
TRBV6-4	.	TRBJ2-1	.	CASSAEKHNEQFF	TGTGCCAGCAGTGCCGAGAAACACAATGAGCAGTTCTTC
TRBV5-6	TRBD2	TRBJ2-5	.	CASSSLAPRAGLAGVNQYF	TGTGCCAGCAGTTCACTCGCCCCAAGGGCGGGACTAGCGGGAGTCAACCAGTACTTC
TRBV27	.	TRBJ2-7	once	CASSLSRQVSYEQYF	TGTGCCAGCAGTTTATCGAGACAGGTTAGCTACGAGCAGTACTTC
TRBV5-4	TRBD1	TRBJ1-2	.	CASSLDPQGVDNYGYTF	TGTGCCAGCAGCTTGGACCCACAGGGGGTAGATAACTATGGCTACACCTTC
TRBV5-4	.	TRBJ2-7	.	CASSFWGETYEQYF	TGTGCCAGCAGCTTCTGGGGGGAAACCTACGAGCAGTACTTC
TRBV10-3	TRBD2	TRBJ2-3	.	CAISGPLAGVRTDTQYF	TGTGCCATCAGTGGGCCCCTAGCGGGAGTAAGGACAGATACGCAGTATTTT
TRBV14	TRBD2	TRBJ2-2	.	CASSQESPTWGGYTGELFF	TGTGCCAGCAGCCAAGAATCCCCGACGTGGGGAGGGTACACCGGGGAGCTGTTTTTT
TRBV18	.	TRBJ1-1	few	CASSPIKGDTEAFF	TGTGCCAGCTCACCGATAAAGGGGGACACTGAAGCTTTCTTT
TRBV25-1	.	TRBJ1-2	.	CASSRGGYGYTF	TGTGCCAGCAGTCGAGGGGGCTATGGCTACACCTTC
TRBV9	.	TRBJ2-3	.	CASSVEGWGGMDTQYF	TGTGCCAGCAGCGTAGAGGGGTGGGGGGGCATGGATACGCAGTATTTT
TRBV9	.	TRBJ1-1	.	CASSPRGAGRENTEAFF	TGTGCCAGCAGCCCCCGTGGGGCAGGGCGGGAGAACACTGAAGCTTTCTTT
TRBV2	TRBD1	TRBJ2-7	.	CASRGTGGFEQYF	TGTGCCAGCAGGGGGACAGGGGGCTTCGAGCAGTACTTC
TRBV28	TRBD1	TRBJ2-7	few	CASSFLWGQGSYEQYF	TGTGCCAGCAGTTTCCTTTGGGGACAGGGCTCCTACGAGCAGTACTTC